This T cell receptor beta chain derives from a study of identical twins. Concerning this clonotype: Its matching antigen is unknown.

Healthy Caucasian donors formed the entire cohort. The length of the CDR3 is 16 residues. Trimming took 2 bases from V and 1 from J, leaving 14 bases between them. CDR1 is SGHRS, CDR2 YFSETQ, per germline. Study-wide points: The degree of excess twin sharing was weaker in beta out-of-frame sequences. Reduced insertions were recorded for abundant cord blood beta clonotypes, with no such pattern in memory repertoires.

Each CDR3 protein is one row after TCRdb ran MiXCR on the 5' RACE reads. The sample has around 1.7 million distinct CDR3 sequences, around 33% seen once. The receptor was isolated from a newborn girl in good health. The sequenced material came from cord blood. J is TRBJ2-3 and V is TRBV5-1; D not certain. Here the CDR3 DNA reads TGCGCCAGCAGCTTAGGCGGTACCCTAGGCACAGATACGCAGTATTTT. Amino acid sequence: CASSLGGTLGTDTQYF.